The 28 T cell receptor beta chains reported below all come from one sample, sequenced in a study of shared clonotypes between healthy human individuals. Assay used: immunoSEQ multiplex PCR; TCRdb lists only in-frame clones, some missing. This table has under 2,500,000 clones, approximately 95% appearing once. What was sequenced was naive CD4+ T cells sorted from blood. Subset indicated: CD45RA+ positively selected. The receptors come from a man younger than 35 in good health.

This clone was detected only once. The V gene is TRBV10-3, the J gene TRBJ2-3, with D maybe TRBD2 (5 bases). Germline V gives CDR1 ENHRY, CDR2 SYGVKD. V lost 9 bases and J 1 base, leaving 20 bases between the germline ends. This CDR3 is 16 amino acids long. The CDR3 nucleotides read TGTGCCATAGGAACCTCGACGGGGTCGGGCACAGATACGCAGTATTTT. Protein sequence: CAIGTSTGSGTDTQYF.

The V call is TRBV18, the J call TRBJ2-2; TRBD1 matches 7 bases. CDR1 and CDR2 from the germline V gene are KGHSH and LQKENI. CDR3 length: 16 residues. J lost 5 bases, V lost 2 bases, and 8 bases had no gene match. The CDR3 sequence is CASSPKTGTVTGELFF. The CDR3 DNA is TGTGCCAGCTCACCAAAGACAGGGACAGTAACCGGGGAGCTGTTTTTT. The full variable domain, with the rest looked up from reference TRBV18 and TRBJ2-2, is NAGVMQNPRHLVRRRGQEARLRCSPMKGHSHVYWYRQLPEEGLKFMVYLQKENIIDESGMPKERFSAEFPKEGPSILRIQQVVRGDSAAYFCASSPKTGTVTGELFFGEGSRLTVL.

The chain couples TRBV2 to TRBJ1-6; tentative D call: TRBD1 (6 bases). Looked up from germline, CDR1 is SNHLY and CDR2 is FYNNEI. CDR3 length: 16 amino acids. V gave up 6 bases and J gave up 4 bases, with 16 bases separating them. CDR3 residues: CASRITGIIYNSPLHF. The CDR3 DNA is TGTGCCAGCAGAATCACAGGGATAATATATAATTCACCCCTCCACTTT. Full variable domain (missing parts from reference TRBV2 and TRBJ1-6): EPEVTQTPSHQVTQMGQEVILRCVPISNHLYFYWYRQILGQKVEFLVSFYNNEISEKSEIFDDQFSVERPDGSNFTLKIRSTKLEDSAMYFCASRITGIIYNSPLHFGNGTRLTVT.

The V and J genes are TRBV18 and TRBJ2-7; TRBD1 aligns across 8 bases. The CDR3 contains 14 residues. Per the germline V gene, CDR1 is KGHSH and CDR2 is LQKENI. The trim removed 5 bases at V and 5 bases at J, leaving 8 bases unmatched. The CDR3 loop is CASSASGQGHEQYF. The CDR3 DNA reads TGTGCCAGCTCAGCCAGCGGACAGGGCCACGAGCAGTACTTC.

The V call is TRBV5-1, the J call TRBJ2-5, with D maybe TRBD2 (6 bases). The V gene lost 0 bases and the J gene lost 4 bases, with 13 bases spanning the gap. The CDR3 is 15 residues long. CDR1 and CDR2 from the germline V gene are SGHRS and YFSETQ. For the CDR3, the DNA is TGCGCCAGCAGCTTGGAGGGAGGAACTCGAGAGACCCAGTACTTC. Protein sequence: CASSLEGGTRETQYF.

This sequence joins TRBV5-8 and TRBJ2-7; 8 bases line up with TRBD1. Looked up from germline, CDR1 is SGHTS and CDR2 is YDEGEE. The CDR3 is 14 residues long. With V trimmed by 4 bases and J by 4 bases, 7 bases remained unmatched. The CDR3 here is CASSRRGQGYEQYF. CDR3 nucleotide sequence: TGTGCCAGCAGCCGGAGAGGACAGGGTTACGAGCAGTACTTC.

Comments on this clone: Other DNA variants within this sample encode the same CDR3. This chain connects TRBV6-5 to TRBJ2-5, with D uncertain. The CDR3 covers 12 residues. In germline, CDR1 is MNHEY, CDR2 SVGAGI. V lost 0 bases and J lost 3, with 2 bases in between. The CDR3 loop reads CASSYSKETQYF. For the CDR3, the DNA is TGTGCCAGCAGTTACTCGAAAGAGACCCAGTACTTC.

The V call is TRBV5-4, the J call TRBJ2-5, with TRBD1 matching 9 bases. Germline CDR1 is SGHNT and CDR2 is YYREEE (reference sequence). With V trimmed by 5 bases and J by 6 bases, 14 bases remained unmatched. The CDR3 has 16 amino acids. The CDR3 is CASSPPGQGITKTQYF. CDR3 nucleotides: TGTGCCAGCAGTCCCCCGGGACAGGGAATAACGAAGACCCAGTACTTC.

CDR3 residues: CASSRLGYTGELFF. DNA of the CDR3: TGTGCCAGCAGCAGGCTAGGGTATACCGGGGAGCTGTTTTTT. The chain couples TRBV5-4 to TRBJ2-2; no definite D call. Germline CDR1 and CDR2: SGHNT and YYREEE (reference sequence). Between the trimmed V and J ends, which lost 4 bases and 5 bases, there was a span of 12 bases. This CDR3 region has 14 residues.

The gene calls are TRBV7-9 and TRBJ2-2; D is undetermined. Germline V gives CDR1 SEHNR, CDR2 FQNEAQ (reference sequence). V was trimmed by 1 base and J by 5 bases, leaving 5 bases between them. The CDR3 runs 13 residues. The CDR3 reads CASSLGWTGELFF. The CDR3 DNA reads as TGTGCCAGCAGCTTAGGTTGGACCGGGGAGCTGTTTTTT.

The rearrangement links TRBV4-3 to TRBJ2-1; TRBD1 or TRBD2 may be the D gene (5 bases each). Germline CDR1 reads LGHNA; CDR2 reads YSLEER. Trimming left V 1 base short and J 4 bases short, with 11 bases between. The CDR3 runs to 15 residues. CDR3 DNA sequence: TGCGCCAGCAGCCAAGGAGGGACGGGTTACAATGAGCAGTTCTTC. Amino acids: CASSQGGTGYNEQFF.

V usage is TRBV10-2 and J usage is TRBJ2-5; possibly TRBD1 for D (5 bases). V was pared by 8 bases and J by 0 bases, with 16 bases between. The CDR3 consists of 15 residues. Looked up from germline, CDR1 is WSHSY and CDR2 is SAAADI. CDR3 in DNA: TGCGCCAGCGGTCCCCCTAAAGGGGACCAAGAGACCCAGTACTTC. It encodes CASGPPKGDQETQYF.

Of note for this clone: Additional DNA sequences in this sample encode the identical CDR3. V is TRBV7-9 and J is TRBJ1-1; no reliable D call. The V end lost 3 bases, the J end lost 1 base, and 6 bases lay between the germline ends. This CDR3 region has 13 residues. Per the germline V gene, CDR1 is SEHNR and CDR2 is FQNEAQ (reference sequence). The DNA of the CDR3 is TGTGCCAGCAGCTTGGGCCAGAACACTGAAGCTTTCTTT. Residues: CASSLGQNTEAFF.

The chain has TRBV19 and TRBJ1-5, with TRBD1 matching over 9 bases. Germline V lookup: CDR1 LNHDA, CDR2 SQIVND (reference sequence). V shed 3 bases and J 5 bases; nucleotides not matched to a gene: 11. This CDR3 has 17 amino acids. The DNA of the CDR3 is TGTGCCAGTAGTATCAGACAGGGACAGGGCGGTGATCAGCCCCAGCATTTT. This codes for CASSIRQGQGGDQPQHF.

The chain employs TRBV11-2 and TRBJ2-3, with TRBD2 as a possible D gene (5 bases). Trimming pared 4 bases from V and 4 bases from J, leaving 12 bases between. Germline CDR1 reads SGHAT; CDR2 reads FQNNGV. The CDR3 is 14 residues long. The DNA of the CDR3 is TGTGCCAGCAGCTCAATCCAACTAGCAGATACGCAGTATTTT. Translation: CASSSIQLADTQYF.

The chain links TRBV5-1 to TRBJ1-4, with 10 bases matching TRBD1. This CDR3 region has 16 residues. Germline loops: CDR1 SGHRS, CDR2 YFSETQ. V gave up 0 bases and J gave up 8 bases; unmatched junction bases: 7. CDR3 protein: CASSLVQGTGDEKLFF. The CDR3 DNA is TGCGCCAGCAGCTTGGTCCAGGGGACAGGGGACGAAAAACTGTTTTTT.

The CDR3 spells CASSFVGSNYGYTF. The CDR3 DNA reads TGTGCCAGCAGCTTTGTAGGGTCAAACTATGGCTACACCTTC. The chain employs TRBV11-2 and TRBJ1-2; D gene ambiguous. The germline V and J ends were trimmed by 3 bases and 2 bases, with 10 bases remaining between them. Per the germline V gene, CDR1 is SGHAT and CDR2 is FQNNGV. The CDR3 loop spans 14 amino acids.

This clone was seen only a few times. The V and J genes are TRBV19 and TRBJ1-6; 10 bases line up with TRBD1. In germline, CDR1 is LNHDA, CDR2 SQIVND (reference sequence). The V gene end was trimmed by 10 bases and the J gene end by 10 bases; junction bases not matched to a gene: 10. The length of the CDR3 is 14 residues. The CDR3 sequence is CATAGQGRGSPLHF. As DNA, the CDR3 is TGTGCCACCGCGGGACAGGGGAGGGGCTCACCCCTCCACTTT.

The chain uses TRBV30 and TRBJ2-7; TRBD2 might be the D (6 bases). There are 15 residues in the CDR3. Germline CDR1 GTSNPN, CDR2 SVGIG (reference sequence). The V gene lost 2 bases and the J gene lost 1 base, with 15 bases spanning the gap. CDR3 residues: CAWSTGLEGSYEQYF. The CDR3 nucleotides are TGTGCCTGGAGTACCGGATTGGAGGGTTCCTACGAGCAGTACTTC.

J is TRBJ2-3 and V is TRBV28; a possible D gene is TRBD1 (5 bases). In germline, CDR1 is MDHEN, CDR2 SYDVKM. CDR3 length: 16 amino acids. V was shortened by 5 bases and J by 4 bases, with 19 bases between the two germline ends. The CDR3: CASSRPDTLMPDTQYF. The CDR3 DNA reads as TGTGCCAGCAGTCGTCCGGACACCTTGATGCCAGATACGCAGTATTTT.

The chain recombines TRBV6-1 with TRBJ2-7; perhaps TRBD2 as D (6 bases). Germline V CDR1 and CDR2: MNHNS, SASEGT. V was pared by 0 bases and J by 1 base, with 19 bases between. CDR3 length: 18 amino acids. CDR3: CASSEATLWWTTSYEQYF. CDR3 bases: TGTGCCAGCAGTGAAGCGACCTTGTGGTGGACTACATCCTACGAGCAGTACTTC.

V is TRBV2 and J is TRBJ1-5, with a weak D call TRBD1 (5 bases). The CDR3 extends over 13 amino acids. CDR1 and CDR2 (germline): SNHLY, FYNNEI. V was clipped by 7 bases and J by 7 bases, with 14 bases between them. The CDR3, as DNA: TGTGCCAGCAACTCAAGGGGTGGCCAGCCCCAGCATTTT. Translation: CASNSRGGQPQHF.

The chain couples TRBV2 to TRBJ2-1, with D maybe TRBD1 (5 bases). The CDR3 has 13 residues. The V gene's germline CDR1 is SNHLY and CDR2 FYNNEI. V was pared by 7 bases and J by 5 bases, with 12 bases between. The CDR3, as DNA: TGTGCCAGCACCACTGACAGCCACAATGAGCAGTTCTTC. This gives the protein CASTTDSHNEQFF.

The V call is TRBV5-1, the J call TRBJ2-5; 7 bases agree with TRBD1. The CDR3 is made up of 15 amino acids. The V and J ends lost 2 bases and 5 bases, in that order; junction bases with no gene match: 9. Germline V gene lookup returns CDR1 SGHRS and CDR2 YFSETQ. CDR3: CASSFGDRVTETQYF. DNA for the CDR3: TGCGCCAGCAGCTTCGGAGACAGGGTTACTGAGACCCAGTACTTC.

The chain is built from TRBV19 and TRBJ2-4; D may be TRBD1 or TRBD2 (6 bases each). The germline V and J ends were trimmed by 6 bases and 0 bases, with 15 bases remaining between them. Germline V gives CDR1 LNHDA, CDR2 SQIVND (reference sequence). The CDR3 consists of 16 residues. The CDR3 region has the DNA TGTGCCAGTAGCCTGTCGGGGGCGCGAGCCAAAAACATTCAGTACTTC. Translation: CASSLSGARAKNIQYF.

The gene calls are TRBV29-1 and TRBJ2-5; D is ambiguous. Between the trimmed V and J ends, which lost 5 bases and 3 bases, there was a span of 10 bases. This CDR3 has 12 residues. Germline lookup yields CDR1 SQVTM and CDR2 ANQGSEA. CDR3 DNA: TGCAGCGTTCGAAGGGCAGAAGAGACCCAGTACTTC. Amino acids: CSVRRAEETQYF.

V gene TRBV6-1 combines with J gene TRBJ2-7; no clear D. The CDR3 sequence is 11 residues long. V dropped 7 bases and J dropped 4 bases, with 8 bases sitting between them. CDR1 and CDR2 from the germline V gene are MNHNS and SASEGT. DNA of the CDR3: TGTGCCAGCAAAGCGCTTTACGAGCAGTACTTC. Residues: CASKALYEQYF.

V is TRBV7-2 and J is TRBJ1-4; no clear D. There are 17 residues in the CDR3. CDR1 is SGHTA and CDR2 is FQGNSA in the germline V gene. Trimming took 5 bases from V and 3 from J, leaving 19 bases between them. The CDR3 region has the DNA TGTGCCAGCAGCCTGACGCCGGTGAATTTTCCTAATGAAAAACTGTTTTTT. Residues: CASSLTPVNFPNEKLFF.